A selection of T cell receptor beta chains follows, all from one sample in a study of T cell changes during pregnancy in multiple sclerosis. Method: immunoSEQ multiplex PCR; TCRdb's copy keeps in-frame clones and lacks some. Among 30,000 to 45,000 clones listed, approximately 92% were seen once. The sample comprised PBMCs (not recorded whether the cells were cultured). Receptors were obtained from a female donor with multiple sclerosis, enrolled in a pregnancy study. Each CDR3 is given with its conserved first and last residue. Fields, in order: J gene, D gene, V gene, clone size, CDR3 DNA, CDR3 protein. The D gene is left open where the match is weak. Clone sizes are given selectively: once, few, many, or a class where the clone is expanded.

J gene: TRBJ1-1
D gene: NA
V gene: TRBV11-2
clone size: NA
CDR3 DNA: TGTGCCAGCAGCTCGTGGAAGGACACTGAAGCTTTCTTT
CDR3 protein: CASSSWKDTEAFF

J gene: TRBJ1-2
D gene: TRBD1
V gene: TRBV19
clone size: NA
CDR3 DNA: TGTGCCAGTTCGGGGGACAGGGTAGGCTACACCTTC
CDR3 protein: CASSGDRVGYTF

J gene: TRBJ1-2
D gene: NA
V gene: TRBV7-9
clone size: NA
CDR3 DNA: TGTGCCAGCAGCTTAGCAGGGGGTCAGAACTATGGCTACACCTTC
CDR3 protein: CASSLAGGQNYGYTF

J gene: TRBJ2-7
D gene: TRBD1
V gene: TRBV28
clone size: NA
CDR3 DNA: TGTGCCAGCAGAGAGGGACAGGCCAACTACGAGCAGTACTTC
CDR3 protein: CASREGQANYEQYF

J gene: TRBJ2-7
D gene: TRBD1
V gene: TRBV6-6
clone size: NA
CDR3 DNA: TGTGCCACCTCGCGCCTCAGGGGGAGAGGCTACGAGCAGTACTTC
CDR3 protein: CATSRLRGRGYEQYF

J gene: TRBJ1-3
D gene: NA
V gene: TRBV19
clone size: NA
CDR3 DNA: TGTGCCAGTAGTTCGTACTCGGGACGGATCTCTGGAAACACCATATATTTT
CDR3 protein: CASSSYSGRISGNTIYF

J gene: TRBJ1-1
D gene: TRBD1
V gene: TRBV4-2
clone size: few
CDR3 DNA: TGTGCCAGCAGCAAGGAGAAGGGGGCGATGAACACTGAAGCTTTCTTT
CDR3 protein: CASSKEKGAMNTEAFF

J gene: TRBJ2-5
D gene: NA
V gene: TRBV7-8
clone size: once
CDR3 DNA: TGTGCCAGCCTCTTAGGGAATCTCGAGACCCAGTACTTC
CDR3 protein: CASLLGNLETQYF

J gene: TRBJ2-2
D gene: NA
V gene: TRBV19
clone size: once
CDR3 DNA: TGTGCCAGTAGTACCCCCTGGCGTTGGGAGGAGGACGGGGAGCTGTTTTTT
CDR3 protein: CASSTPWRWEEDGELFF

J gene: TRBJ1-2
D gene: NA
V gene: TRBV27
clone size: NA
CDR3 DNA: TGTGCCAGCAGTTTAGGCGGAAACCACTATGGCTACACCTTC
CDR3 protein: CASSLGGNHYGYTF

J gene: TRBJ2-3
D gene: NA
V gene: TRBV10-3
clone size: once
CDR3 DNA: TGTGCCATCAGTGAGGTCTCTAGCACAGATACGCAGTATTTT
CDR3 protein: CAISEVSSTDTQYF

J gene: TRBJ2-1
D gene: NA
V gene: TRBV7-9
clone size: once
CDR3 DNA: TGTGCCAGCAGCTTCTTAGGAGGGGAGAGGGATGAGCAGTTCTTC
CDR3 protein: CASSFLGGERDEQFF

J gene: TRBJ2-7
D gene: NA
V gene: TRBV5-6
clone size: NA
CDR3 DNA: TGTGCCAGCAGCTTGCGGGGCCTGCTCTACGAGCAGTACTTC
CDR3 protein: CASSLRGLLYEQYF

J gene: TRBJ1-5
D gene: NA
V gene: TRBV18
clone size: NA
CDR3 DNA: TGTGCCAGCTCACCACCCCAAGGGGGTCAGCCCCAGCATTTT
CDR3 protein: CASSPPQGGQPQHF

J gene: TRBJ1-1
D gene: NA
V gene: TRBV30
clone size: NA
CDR3 DNA: TGTGCCTGCAACCGGGGCTCGACCCCTAACACTGAAGCTTTCTTT
CDR3 protein: CACNRGSTPNTEAFF

J gene: TRBJ1-2
D gene: NA
V gene: TRBV6-1
clone size: NA
CDR3 DNA: TGTGCCAGCGTAGGAGAGGACTATGGCTACACCTTC
CDR3 protein: CASVGEDYGYTF

J gene: TRBJ2-7
D gene: TRBD2
V gene: TRBV9
clone size: NA
CDR3 DNA: TGTGCCAGCAGCGGGACTAGCGGACCCTACGAGCAGTACTTC
CDR3 protein: CASSGTSGPYEQYF

J gene: TRBJ2-7
D gene: NA
V gene: TRBV6-5
clone size: NA
CDR3 DNA: TGTGCCAGCAGTAACGACAGGAGCTCCTACGAGCAGTACTTC
CDR3 protein: CASSNDRSSYEQYF